This T cell receptor beta chain was recovered during a study of T cell responses to AZD1222 COVID-19 vaccine. The method was immunoSEQ multiplex PCR; TCRdb's version includes in-frame clones alone and lacks a portion of them. The repertoire consists of 60,000 to 80,000 clones, with roughly 75% occurring once and the leading ten covering 47%. On this clone: Its antigen is not identified.

Germline V gene lookup returns CDR1 GTSNPN and CDR2 SVGIG (reference sequence). The length of the CDR3 is 14 residues. V shed 1 base and J 1 base; nucleotides not matched to a gene: 2. Study-wide points: At baseline, just five to seven AZD1222 recipients tested seropositive. The repertoires were collected only after the peak T cell response. Nearly half of spike-specific TCRs reportedly go after variant regions that carry no mutations.

This receptor was identified in an adult who received the AZD1222 COVID-19 vaccine. The genes are TRBV30 and TRBJ2-3; 7 positions match TRBD1. The sample consisted of peripheral blood, taken 28 days after the second AZD1222 dose. Here the CDR3 DNA reads TGTGCCTGGAGTGACGGGACAGGCACAGATACGCAGTATTTT. It translates to CAWSDGTGTDTQYF. Together with reference TRBV30 and TRBJ2-3, the CDR3 gives the full variable domain: SQTIHQWPATLVQPVGSPLSLECTVEGTSNPNLYWYRQAAGRGLQLLFYSVGIGQISSEVPQNLSASRPQDRQFILSSKKLLLSDSGFYLCAWSDGTGTDTQYFGPGTRLTVL.